What follows is one T cell receptor (beta chain) and its context. The sample comes from a study of monozygotic twins with inflammatory bowel disease. TCRdb re-analyzed the 5' RACE reads; it lists each CDR3 protein once, without DNA. The sample totals about 210,000 distinct CDR3 sequences. The origin of this receptor is a human donor with ulcerative colitis or Crohn's disease, or a healthy co-twin of an affected twin (not recorded which). The sequencing input was blood.

CDR3: CASSVTGTGAGGGGYTF. The chain has TRBV19 and TRBJ1-2; the TRBD1 assignment by TCRdb is unverifiable without DNA. CDR3 length: 17 amino acids. CDR1 and CDR2 from the germline V gene are LNHDA and SQIVND (reference sequence).